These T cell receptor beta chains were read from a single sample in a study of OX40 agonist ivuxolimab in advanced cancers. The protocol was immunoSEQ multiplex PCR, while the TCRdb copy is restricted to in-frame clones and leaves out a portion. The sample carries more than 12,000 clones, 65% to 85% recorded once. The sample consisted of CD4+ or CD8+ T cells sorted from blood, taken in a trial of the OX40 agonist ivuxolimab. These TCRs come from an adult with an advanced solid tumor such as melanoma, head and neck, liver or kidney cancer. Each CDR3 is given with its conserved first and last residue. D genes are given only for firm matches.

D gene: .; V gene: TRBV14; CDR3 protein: CASSLSNEQFF
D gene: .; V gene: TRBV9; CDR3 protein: CASSPATDTQYF
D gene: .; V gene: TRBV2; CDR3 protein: CASSEPGLDTDTQYF
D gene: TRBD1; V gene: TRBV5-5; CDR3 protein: CASSFSGQGSYEQYF
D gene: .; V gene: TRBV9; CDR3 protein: CASSVVQGLSTDTQYF
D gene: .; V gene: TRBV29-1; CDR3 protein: CSVEGDGWYGYTF
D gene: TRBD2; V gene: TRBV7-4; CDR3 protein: CASSLGTSGRKETQYF
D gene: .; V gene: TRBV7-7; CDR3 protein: CASSLSYNEQFF
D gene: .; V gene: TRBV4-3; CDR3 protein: CASSQDIFNEQFF
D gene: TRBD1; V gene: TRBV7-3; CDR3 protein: CASSWLDRGQADTQYF
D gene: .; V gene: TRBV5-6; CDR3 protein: CASSPVFTGELFF
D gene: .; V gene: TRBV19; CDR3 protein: CASSIAATGEQYF
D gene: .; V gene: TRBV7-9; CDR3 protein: CASSFLTQGRPGNTIYF
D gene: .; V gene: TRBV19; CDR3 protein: CASSMGYEQFF
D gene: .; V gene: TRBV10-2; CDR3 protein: CASREGVASTDTQYF
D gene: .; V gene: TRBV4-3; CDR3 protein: CASSQDQLASSYEQYF
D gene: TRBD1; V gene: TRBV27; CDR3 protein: CASGLTGGSEQFF
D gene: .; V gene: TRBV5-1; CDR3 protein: CASSLVPTYQETQYF
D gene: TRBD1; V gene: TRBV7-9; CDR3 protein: CASSSGQGAYEQYF
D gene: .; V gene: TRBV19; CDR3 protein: CASSIVDSRLYEQYF
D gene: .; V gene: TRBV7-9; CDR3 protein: CASSPTGFEQYF
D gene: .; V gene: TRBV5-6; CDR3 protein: CASSLIDGPNNEQFF
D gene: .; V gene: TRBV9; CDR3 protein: CASSPRGGGIRAFF
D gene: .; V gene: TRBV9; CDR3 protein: CASSETGLTYNEQFF
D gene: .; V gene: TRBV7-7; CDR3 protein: CASSLAVAYEQYF
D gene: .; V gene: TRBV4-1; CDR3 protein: CASSQGLSDTQYF
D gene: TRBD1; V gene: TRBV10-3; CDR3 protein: CAISLTGQGDYEQYF
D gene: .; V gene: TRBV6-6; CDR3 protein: CASRELQGYGYTF
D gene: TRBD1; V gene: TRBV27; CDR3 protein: CASSLSGTGKLYEQYF
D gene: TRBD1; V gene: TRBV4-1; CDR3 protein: CASSQDSAGGDYGYTF
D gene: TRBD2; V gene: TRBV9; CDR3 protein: CASSVEGGLAGADEQFF
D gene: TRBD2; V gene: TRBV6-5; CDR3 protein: CASSTGGFETQYF
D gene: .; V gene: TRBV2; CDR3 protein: CASRTRYSTSNEKLFF
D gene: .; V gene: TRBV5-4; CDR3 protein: CATSSPPGNIQYF
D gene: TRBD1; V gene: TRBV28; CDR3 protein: CASSPTHRGKGWWGELFF
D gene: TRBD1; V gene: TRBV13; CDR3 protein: CASSLRQGDEKLFF
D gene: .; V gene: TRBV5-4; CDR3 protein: CASSLLLTDTQYF
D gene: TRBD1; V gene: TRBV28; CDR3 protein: CASSLDRGKSYEQYF
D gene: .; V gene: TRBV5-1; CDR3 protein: CASSLGVHTEAFF
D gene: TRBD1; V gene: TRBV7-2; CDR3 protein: CASSPRTGEVRHYGYTF
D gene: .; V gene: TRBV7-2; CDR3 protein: CASSLMGEETQYF
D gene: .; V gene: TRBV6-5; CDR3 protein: CALRGVNTGELFF
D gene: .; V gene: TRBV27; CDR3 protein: CASRSGANNEQFF
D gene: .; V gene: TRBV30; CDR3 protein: CAWSVRSGWDEQFF
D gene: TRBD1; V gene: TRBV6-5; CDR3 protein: CASSYSGQGRYGYTF
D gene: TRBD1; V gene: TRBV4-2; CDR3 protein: CASSPTDRGGETQYF
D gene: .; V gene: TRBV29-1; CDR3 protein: CSVEGDASGIYEQYF
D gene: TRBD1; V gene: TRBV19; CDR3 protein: CASSMGSQGYYEQYF
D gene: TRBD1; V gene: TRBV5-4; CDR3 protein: CASSQEGTGAEQYF
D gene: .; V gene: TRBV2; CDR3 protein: CASNGQLDQPQHF
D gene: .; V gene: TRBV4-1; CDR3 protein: CASSQWSGNTEAFF
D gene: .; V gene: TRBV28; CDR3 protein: CASRFRVSSYNEQFF
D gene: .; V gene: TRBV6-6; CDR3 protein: CASSYHSAGELFF
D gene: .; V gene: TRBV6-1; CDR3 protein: CASSEDGGGNQPQHF
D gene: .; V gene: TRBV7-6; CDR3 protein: CASSAGGRYYEQYF
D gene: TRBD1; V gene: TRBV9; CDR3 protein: CASSAGQGVDEQFF